This record looks at one T cell receptor beta chain sequence and its context. Its antigen is still unknown. This sample was included in a study of shared clonotypes between healthy human individuals. Study-wide results and limits: The low donor count limited represented genetic and exposure-history diversity. Generation probabilities of non-shared clonotypes were lower (relative to those shared by all four donors).

TCRdb keeps only in-frame clones here, not all; method: immunoSEQ multiplex PCR. The data show 2.5 million or so clones, with around nine tenths seen just once and around 0.14% held by the top ten. The junction had 4 bases not matched to a gene; V was cut back by 6 bases and J by 5 bases. CDR1 and CDR2 from the germline V gene are LNHDA and SQIVND (reference sequence). The CDR3 totals 14 residues. The TCR originated in a man younger than 35 in good health. The V call is TRBV19, the J call TRBJ2-1; 10 bases are shared with TRBD1. The sample comprised naive CD4+ T cells sorted from blood. This sample's subset: CD45RA+ positively selected. For the CDR3, the DNA is TGTGCCAGTAGCACAGGGACAGGGGACAATGAGCAGTTCTTC. Translating gives CASSTGTGDNEQFF.